This T cell receptor (beta chain) was captured by sequencing in a study of cytomegalovirus exposure and HLA in healthy donors. Germline lookup yields CDR1 MNHEY and CDR2 SMNVEV (reference sequence). This CDR3 is built from 18 residues. V shed 2 bases and J 4 bases; nucleotides not matched to a gene: 14. It was with 60 Vbeta and 13 Jbeta primers that the PCR ran. Libraries were prepared by immunoSEQ multiplex PCR; TCRdb keeps only in-frame clonotypes and omits some of them. The sample lists more than 95,000 clones, about 79% seen once, with roughly 6.2% in the top ten. This rearrangement joins TRBV27 to TRBJ2-5, with TRBD2 matching over 9 bases. The sample consisted of PBMCs. The TCR sequence derives from a man in his fifties or sixties in good health and CMV-seropositive. CDR3 residues: CASSLVPRGGGERETQYF. In nucleotides, the CDR3 is TGTGCCAGCAGTTTAGTCCCTCGGGGCGGGGGGGAGAGAGAGACCCAGTACTTC.